This entry lists 16 T cell receptor beta chains sequenced from one sample in a study of T cells in Graves' hyperthyroidism and ophthalmopathy. Amplified TCR beta CDR3 regions derived from RNA transcripts. With the HTBI primer set, the TCR CDR3 went through a first round of RT-PCR. TCRdb used MiXCR to reprocess the multiplex PCR reads, holding one entry per CDR3 protein. The sample shows over 500,000 distinct CDR3 sequences, 15% to 20% of them seen only once. Sequenced input: blood. These receptors all stem from a young woman with Graves' ophthalmopathy.

This clonotype was found a few times. The junction does not match germline at one end; this may be a read error. The chain is built from TRBV28 and TRBJ1-4, with D perhaps TRBD1 (5 bases). The germline V gene has CDR1 MDHEN and CDR2 SYDVKM. CDR3 length: 16 amino acids. The CDR3 spells CASSLWGLTTNEKLSF. The CDR3, as DNA: TGTGCCAGCAGTTTATGGGGACTTACAACTAATGAAAAACTGTCTTTT.

The J gene is TRBJ1-5, the V gene TRBV20-1; D uncertain. Germline V gene data show CDR1 as DFQATT and CDR2 as SNEGSKA (reference sequence). The V end lost 3 bases, the J end lost 3 bases, and 12 bases lay between the germline ends. This CDR3 has 14 residues. In nucleotides, the CDR3 is TGCAGTGCTAGTGAGGGCCAGAACAATCAGCCCCAGCATTTT. Its translation: CSASEGQNNQPQHF.

The rearrangement joins TRBV28 to TRBJ2-3, with D hard to call. V was clipped by 3 bases and J by 2 bases, with 9 bases between them. In germline, CDR1 is MDHEN, CDR2 SYDVKM. The CDR3 has 14 residues. The CDR3 reads CASSFNFNTDTQYF. The CDR3 DNA is TGTGCCAGCAGTTTTAATTTCAACACAGATACGCAGTATTTT.

J is TRBJ2-1 and V is TRBV6-2 or TRBV6-3; 10 bases fit TRBD2. The trim removed 6 bases at V and 12 bases at J, leaving 8 bases unmatched. The length of the CDR3 is 13 residues. Germline CDR1 is MNHEY and CDR2 is SVGEGT. The CDR3 is CASREAGGPGQFF. The DNA of the CDR3 is TGTGCCAGCAGAGAAGCGGGAGGGCCGGGGCAGTTCTTC.

This clonotype appeared a few times. The chain couples TRBV4-2 to TRBJ2-1, with D perhaps matching TRBD2 (6 bases). The germline V gene has CDR1 LGHNA and CDR2 YNFKEQ. Trimming stripped 1 base from V and 7 bases from J, with 11 bases between. CDR3 size: 14 residues. The CDR3 region has the DNA TGTGCCAGCAGCCAAGTAGGGACTGCAAATGAGCAGTTCTTC. Translation gives CASSQVGTANEQFF.

Notes on this clonotype: It may be a read error: a sequence one base away is much more abundant. The chain has TRBV11-2 and TRBJ2-5; 9 nucleotides agree with TRBD2. The CDR3 consists of 18 residues. The germline gives CDR1 SGHAT, CDR2 FQNNGV. V lost 2 bases and J lost 1; bases outside the gene matches: 11. This chain's CDR3 is CASSLWRGGRVPQETQYF. DNA of the CDR3: TGTGCCAGCAGCTTATGGCGGGGGGGCAGGGTCCCCCAAGAGACCCAGTACTTC.

This clonotype was counted many times. The CDR3, as DNA: TGTGCCAGCAGCCCCAAGACAGGGCCCAGCCGCTACGAGCAGTACTTC. Translated: CASSPKTGPSRYEQYF. V and J are TRBV5-8 and TRBJ2-7, with TRBD1 matching over 7 bases. CDR1 is SGHTS and CDR2 is YDEGEE in the germline V gene. J was trimmed by 3 bases and V by 4 bases; bases with no gene match: 13. CDR3 length: 16 amino acids.

The chain combines TRBV5-8 with TRBJ1-1; perhaps TRBD1 as D (6 bases). From germline, CDR1 is SGHTS and CDR2 YDEGEE. Trimming cost V 6 bases and J 8 bases, with 14 bases left between them. The CDR3 covers 12 residues. CDR3 protein: CASTGQFQEAFF. CDR3 nucleotides: TGTGCCAGCACTGGACAGTTCCAAGAAGCTTTCTTT.

This clonotype has a count of ten or more. The genes are TRBV6-1 and TRBJ2-2; weak D call: TRBD1 (7 bases). The V gene's germline CDR1 is MNHNS and CDR2 SASEGT. V dropped 6 bases and J dropped 7 bases, with 21 bases sitting between them. CDR3 length equals 16 residues. CDR3 coding DNA: TGTGCCAGCAGCTGGGACAGTTGGAGGGGTGGCGGGGAGCTGTTTTTT. Its translation is CASSWDSWRGGGELFF.

In this sample, this clonotype is medium-sized. The V gene is TRBV28, the J gene TRBJ2-3, with 9 bases lining up with TRBD1. The CDR3 extends over 19 amino acids. In germline, CDR1 is MDHEN, CDR2 SYDVKM. J gave up 1 base and V 4 bases, and 15 bases lay outside the gene matches. This chain's CDR3 is CASSSISLNRQGGTDTQYF. The CDR3 DNA is TGTGCCAGCAGTTCTATATCCCTAAATCGACAGGGGGGCACAGATACGCAGTATTTT.

This clonotype was found many times. The rearrangement links TRBV27 to TRBJ2-7; TRBD1 matches at 11 bases. The CDR3 has 14 residues. The V gene end was trimmed by 5 bases and the J gene end by 3 bases; junction bases not matched to a gene: 3. Germline V lookup: CDR1 MNHEY, CDR2 SMNVEV (reference sequence). DNA for the CDR3: TGTGCCAGCAGTCCGGACAGGGGGCACTACGAGCAGTACTTC. Translated: CASSPDRGHYEQYF.

Many counts were recorded for this clonotype. This chain uses TRBV11-1 with TRBJ2-2; D is undetermined. There are 17 residues in the CDR3. V lost 1 base and J 4 bases, leaving 16 bases between the germline ends. The germline CDR1 and CDR2 sequences are SGHAT and FQDESV (reference sequence). CDR3 region: CASSLGALVYSTGELFF. CDR3 sequence (DNA): TGTGCCAGCAGCTTAGGAGCCTTAGTTTATTCCACCGGGGAGCTGTTTTTT. The complete variable domain, with remaining parts taken from reference TRBV11-1 and TRBJ2-2, reads EAEVAQSPRYKITEKSQAVAFWCDPISGHATLYWYRQILGQGPELLVQFQDESVVDDSQLPKDRFSAERLKGVDSTLKIQPAELGDSAMYLCASSLGALVYSTGELFFGEGSRLTVL.

This clonotype was found many times. V usage is TRBV27 and J usage is TRBJ1-1; the D gene is possibly TRBD1 (5 bases). The CDR3 extends over 14 amino acids. In germline, CDR1 is MNHEY, CDR2 SMNVEV (reference sequence). V lost 5 bases to trimming and J lost 4 bases, with 14 bases between them. The CDR3 sequence is CASSRPGTGTEAFF. DNA of the CDR3: TGTGCCAGCAGTAGACCAGGGACGGGCACTGAAGCTTTCTTT.

A word on this clonotype: This may be a read error: a much more frequent sequence differs by one nucleotide. The chain employs TRBV28 and TRBJ2-1; TRBD2 matches 8 bases. With 6 bases clipped from V and 10 bases from J, the junction kept 14 bases outside the gene matches. The CDR3 is 15 amino acids. The germline V gene has CDR1 MDHEN and CDR2 SYDVKM. The CDR3 here is CASSPGTRGSSEQFF. DNA of the CDR3: TGTGCCAGCAGCCCAGGGACTAGAGGGAGTAGCGAGCAGTTCTTC.

This clonotype was recorded many times. This chain connects TRBV28 to TRBJ2-3; possibly TRBD2 for D (6 bases). The CDR3 sequence is 16 residues long. Germline V gene sequence: CDR1 MDHEN, CDR2 SYDVKM. The V gene lost 1 base and the J gene lost 0 bases, with 11 bases spanning the gap. The CDR3 DNA reads TGTGCCAGCAGTTTATCGGGCGGGACTAGCACAGATACGCAGTATTTT. Translated, it gives CASSLSGGTSTDTQYF.

This clonotype was counted only a few times. The junction shows a germline mismatch at one end, possibly a read error. The chain uses TRBV5-1 and TRBJ1-1; D is perhaps TRBD1 (5 bases). CDR3 length: 15 residues. Germline CDR1 is SGHRS and CDR2 is YFSETQ. The CDR3 coding sequence is TGCGCCAGCAGCTTGGGAATCAGGGCGAACACTGAAGCTTCCTTT. Translation: CASSLGIRANTEASF.